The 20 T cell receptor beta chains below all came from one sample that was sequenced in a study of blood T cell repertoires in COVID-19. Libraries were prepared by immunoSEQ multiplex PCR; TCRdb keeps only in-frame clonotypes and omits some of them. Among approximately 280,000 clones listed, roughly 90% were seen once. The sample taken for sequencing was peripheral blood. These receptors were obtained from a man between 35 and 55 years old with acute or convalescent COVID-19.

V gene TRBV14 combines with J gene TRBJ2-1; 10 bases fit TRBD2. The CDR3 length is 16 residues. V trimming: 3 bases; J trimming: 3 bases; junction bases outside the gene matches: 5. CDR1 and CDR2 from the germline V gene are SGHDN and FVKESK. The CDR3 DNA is TGTGCCAGCAGCCAGAAAAGGACTAGCGGCTACAATGAGCAGTTCTTC. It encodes CASSQKRTSGYNEQFF.

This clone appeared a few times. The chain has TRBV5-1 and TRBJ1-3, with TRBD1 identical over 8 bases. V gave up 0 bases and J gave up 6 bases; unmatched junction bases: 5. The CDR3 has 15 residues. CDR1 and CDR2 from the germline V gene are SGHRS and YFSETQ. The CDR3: CASSLETGVANTIYF. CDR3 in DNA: TGCGCCAGCAGCTTGGAGACAGGGGTGGCAAACACCATATATTTT.

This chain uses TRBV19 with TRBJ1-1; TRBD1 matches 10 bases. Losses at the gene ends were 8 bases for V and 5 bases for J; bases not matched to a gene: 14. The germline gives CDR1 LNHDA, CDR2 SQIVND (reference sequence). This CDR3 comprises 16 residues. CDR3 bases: TGTGCCAGTGGGGGTGGGACAGGGGTTCGTCAGACTGAAGCTTTCTTT. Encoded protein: CASGGGTGVRQTEAFF.

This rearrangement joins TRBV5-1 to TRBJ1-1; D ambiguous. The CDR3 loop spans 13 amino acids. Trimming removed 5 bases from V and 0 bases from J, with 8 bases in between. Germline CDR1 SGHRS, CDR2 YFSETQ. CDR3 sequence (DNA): TGCGCCAGCAGGGTAGAAATGAACACTGAAGCTTTCTTT. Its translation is CASRVEMNTEAFF.

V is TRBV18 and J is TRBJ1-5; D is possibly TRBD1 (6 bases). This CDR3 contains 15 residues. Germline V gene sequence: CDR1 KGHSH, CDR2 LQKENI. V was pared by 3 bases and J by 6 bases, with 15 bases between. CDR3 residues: CASSPGAWQGQPQHF. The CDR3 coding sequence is TGTGCCAGCTCACCGGGGGCCTGGCAGGGTCAGCCCCAGCATTTT.

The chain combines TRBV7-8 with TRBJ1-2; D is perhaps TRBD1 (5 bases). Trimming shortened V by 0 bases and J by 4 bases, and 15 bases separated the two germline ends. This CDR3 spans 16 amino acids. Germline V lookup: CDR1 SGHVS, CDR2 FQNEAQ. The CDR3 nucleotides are TGTGCCAGCAGCTTAGCTGAGAATTTCGGGGGCTATGGCTACACCTTC. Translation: CASSLAENFGGYGYTF.

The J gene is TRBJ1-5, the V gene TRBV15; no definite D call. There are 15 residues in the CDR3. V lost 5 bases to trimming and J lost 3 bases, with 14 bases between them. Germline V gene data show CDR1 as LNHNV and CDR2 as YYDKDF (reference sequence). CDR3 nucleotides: TGTGCCACCAGCGGGCGCTCGTCAGACAATCAGCCCCAGCATTTT. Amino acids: CATSGRSSDNQPQHF.

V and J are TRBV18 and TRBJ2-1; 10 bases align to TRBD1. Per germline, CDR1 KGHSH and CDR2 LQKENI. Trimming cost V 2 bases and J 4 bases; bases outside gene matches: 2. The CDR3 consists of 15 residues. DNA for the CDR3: TGTGCCAGCTCACCAAGGACAGGGGGATACAATGAGCAGTTCTTC. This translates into CASSPRTGGYNEQFF.

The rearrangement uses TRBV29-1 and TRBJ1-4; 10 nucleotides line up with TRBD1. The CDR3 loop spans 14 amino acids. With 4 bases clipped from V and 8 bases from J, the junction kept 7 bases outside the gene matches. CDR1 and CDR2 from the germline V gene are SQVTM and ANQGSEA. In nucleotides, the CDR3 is TGCAGCGTTGTAGACGGGACAGGGGAAGAAAAACTGTTTTTT. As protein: CSVVDGTGEEKLFF.

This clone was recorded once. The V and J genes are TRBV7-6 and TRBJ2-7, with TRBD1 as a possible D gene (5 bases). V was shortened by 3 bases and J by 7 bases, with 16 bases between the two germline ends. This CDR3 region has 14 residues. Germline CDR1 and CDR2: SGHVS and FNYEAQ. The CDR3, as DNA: TGTGCCAGCAGCTTTGTGCAGGGATACTCTGAGCAGTACTTC. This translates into CASSFVQGYSEQYF.

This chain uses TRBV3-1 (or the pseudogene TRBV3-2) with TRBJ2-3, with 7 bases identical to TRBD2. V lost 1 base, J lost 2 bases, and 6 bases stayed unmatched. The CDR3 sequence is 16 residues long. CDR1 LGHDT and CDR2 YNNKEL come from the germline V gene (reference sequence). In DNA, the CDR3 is TGTGCCAGCAGCCAAGGAGGTGGGGGGGACACAGATACGCAGTATTTT. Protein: CASSQGGGGDTDTQYF.

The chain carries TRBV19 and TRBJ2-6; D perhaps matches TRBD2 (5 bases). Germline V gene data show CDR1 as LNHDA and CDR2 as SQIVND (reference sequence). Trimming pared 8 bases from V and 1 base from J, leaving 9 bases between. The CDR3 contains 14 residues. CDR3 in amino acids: CASSRRSGANVLTF. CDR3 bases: TGTGCCAGTTCACGGAGGTCTGGGGCCAACGTCCTGACTTTC.

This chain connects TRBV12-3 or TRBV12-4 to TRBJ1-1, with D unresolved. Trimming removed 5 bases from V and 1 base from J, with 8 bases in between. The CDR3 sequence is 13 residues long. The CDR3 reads CASSRHQNTEAFF. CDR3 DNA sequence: TGTGCCAGCAGTAGACACCAGAACACTGAAGCTTTCTTT.

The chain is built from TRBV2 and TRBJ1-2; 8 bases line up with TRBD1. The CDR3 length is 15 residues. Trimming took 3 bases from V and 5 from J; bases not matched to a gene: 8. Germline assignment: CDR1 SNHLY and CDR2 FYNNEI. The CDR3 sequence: CASSELRGQTYGYTF. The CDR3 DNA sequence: TGTGCCAGCAGTGAGCTCAGGGGGCAAACGTATGGCTACACCTTC.

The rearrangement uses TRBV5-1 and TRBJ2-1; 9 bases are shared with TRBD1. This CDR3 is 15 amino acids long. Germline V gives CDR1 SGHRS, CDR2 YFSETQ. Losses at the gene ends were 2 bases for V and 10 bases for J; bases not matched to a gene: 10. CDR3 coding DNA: TGCGCCAGCAGCTTTACCCCGGGACAGGGAATGGAGCAGTTCTTC. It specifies CASSFTPGQGMEQFF.

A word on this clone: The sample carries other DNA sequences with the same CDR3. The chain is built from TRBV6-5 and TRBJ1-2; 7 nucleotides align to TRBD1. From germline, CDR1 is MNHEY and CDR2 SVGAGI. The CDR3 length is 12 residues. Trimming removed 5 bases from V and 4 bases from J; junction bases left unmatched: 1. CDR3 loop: CASSRTGYGYTF. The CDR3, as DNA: TGTGCCAGCAGTCGGACAGGCTATGGCTACACCTTC.

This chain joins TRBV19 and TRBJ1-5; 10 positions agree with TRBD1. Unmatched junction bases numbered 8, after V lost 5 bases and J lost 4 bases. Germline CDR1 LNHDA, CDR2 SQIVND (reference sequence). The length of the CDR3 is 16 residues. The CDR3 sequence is CASSGVPGQGNQPQHF. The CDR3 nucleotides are TGTGCCAGTAGTGGGGTTCCGGGACAGGGGAATCAGCCCCAGCATTTT.

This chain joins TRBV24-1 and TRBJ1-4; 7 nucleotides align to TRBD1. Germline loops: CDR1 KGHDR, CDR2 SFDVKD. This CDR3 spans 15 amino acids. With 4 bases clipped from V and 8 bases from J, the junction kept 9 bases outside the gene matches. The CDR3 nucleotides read TGTGCCACCAGTGAGCCCCGACAGGGTGGCGAAAAACTGTTTTTT. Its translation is CATSEPRQGGEKLFF.

The CDR3 is CASSLALQGPPYEQYF. DNA for the CDR3: TGCGCCAGCAGCTTGGCGTTACAGGGGCCCCCCTACGAGCAGTACTTC. The gene calls are TRBV5-1 and TRBJ2-7; 7 bases map to TRBD1. With V trimmed by 0 bases and J by 2 bases, 8 bases remained unmatched. The CDR3 sequence is 16 residues long. CDR1 and CDR2 from the germline V gene are SGHRS and YFSETQ.

The CDR3 protein is CASSLQSRTGKYTEAFF. The CDR3 DNA reads as TGTGCCAGCAGTTTGCAGAGCCGGACAGGAAAATACACTGAAGCTTTCTTT. This sequence joins TRBV7-6 and TRBJ1-1; 7 bases map to TRBD1. The V and J ends lost 6 bases and 3 bases, in that order; junction bases with no gene match: 16. The CDR3 runs 17 residues. The germline gives CDR1 SGHVS, CDR2 FNYEAQ. The full variable domain, in which reference TRBV7-6 and TRBJ1-1 provide the parts outside the CDR3, is GAGVSQSPRYKVTKRGQDVALRCDPISGHVSLYWYRQALGQGPEFLTYFNYEAQQDKSGLPNDRFSAERPEGSISTLTIQRTEQRDSAMYRCASSLQSRTGKYTEAFFGQGTRLTVV.